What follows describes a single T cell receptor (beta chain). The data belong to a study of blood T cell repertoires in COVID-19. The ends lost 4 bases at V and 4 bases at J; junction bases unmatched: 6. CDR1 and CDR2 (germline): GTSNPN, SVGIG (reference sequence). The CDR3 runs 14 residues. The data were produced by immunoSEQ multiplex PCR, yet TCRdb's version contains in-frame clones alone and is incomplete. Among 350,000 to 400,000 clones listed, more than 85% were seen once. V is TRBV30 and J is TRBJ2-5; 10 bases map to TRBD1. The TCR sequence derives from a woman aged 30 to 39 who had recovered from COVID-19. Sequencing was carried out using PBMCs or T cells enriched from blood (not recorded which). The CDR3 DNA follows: TGTGCCTGGACCGACCGGGACAGGGGAGAGACCCAGTACTTC. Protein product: CAWTDRDRGETQYF.